This T cell receptor (beta chain) was documented in a study of CD8+ T cells in alopecia areata. Specified treatment: oral pan-JAK inhibitor, 5-10 mg twice daily. In regard to this clone: The antigen is undetermined.

In germline, CDR1 is LNHDA, CDR2 SQIVND (reference sequence). This CDR3 has 13 residues. V lost 3 bases and J lost 5; bases outside the gene matches: 1. Reverse transcribed after extraction, RNA yielded cDNA as the sequencing template. Only in-frame clones appear in the TCRdb table, and some are missing; sequencing was by immunoSEQ multiplex PCR. The sample includes under 95,000 clones, about two thirds of them seen just once. Whole-study results and caveats: Tofacitinib significantly decreased scalp clonality and expanded CD8+ clones among top 100.

Sequences were derived from CD8+ T cells sorted from blood, sampled around week 46, from a patient treated with tofacitinib. The sequence was collected from a human donor with alopecia areata. The chain employs TRBV19 and TRBJ1-2; TRBD1 matches at 9 bases. CDR3 sequence reads: CASSIGTGYGYTF. The CDR3 bases are TGTGCCAGTAGTATTGGGACAGGGTATGGCTACACCTTC.